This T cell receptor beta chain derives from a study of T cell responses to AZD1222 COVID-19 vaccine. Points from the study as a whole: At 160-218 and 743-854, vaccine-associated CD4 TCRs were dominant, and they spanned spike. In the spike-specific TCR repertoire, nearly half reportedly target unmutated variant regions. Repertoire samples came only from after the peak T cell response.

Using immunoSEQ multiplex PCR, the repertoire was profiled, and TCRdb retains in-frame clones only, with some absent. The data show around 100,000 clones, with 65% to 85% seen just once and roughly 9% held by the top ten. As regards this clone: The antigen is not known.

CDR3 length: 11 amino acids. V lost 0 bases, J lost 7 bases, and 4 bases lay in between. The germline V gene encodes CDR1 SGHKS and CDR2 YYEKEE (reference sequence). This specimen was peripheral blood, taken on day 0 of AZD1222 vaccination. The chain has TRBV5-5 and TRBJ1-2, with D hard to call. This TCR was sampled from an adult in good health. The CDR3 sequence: CASSLASGYTF. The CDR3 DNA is TGTGCCAGCAGCTTGGCCTCTGGCTACACCTTC.